Below, one T cell receptor (beta chain) is given with its context. This clone was counted a few times. This clone's antigen is unknown. The sample holds no much larger clone one base away, and base qualities are not on file. Its CDR3 holds 13 amino acids, cysteine through phenylalanine. Only the CDR3 portion is preserved as DNA: 39 bases, with reading frame beginning at the first base. According to the germline V gene, CDR1 reads SGHRS and CDR2 reads YFSETQ. For this chain, trimming is 4 bases at the V end and 7 bases at the J end, and the number of junction bases without a gene match is 5. This specimen comes from a study of blood T cell repertoires in COVID-19 (dated by TCRdb to the early 2020s). Regarding the study in general: Collaborator samples came from the United States, Italy and Spain and covered acute and convalescent phases of COVID-19. The samples were drawn from two sources: the first 160 participants of the ongoing ImmuneRACE study, and 1,000 to 1,500 subjects contributed by 6 global collaborators. The dataset comprised deeply sampled blood TCRbeta repertoires from subjects exposed to, actively infected with, or recovered from COVID-19. Where HLA class I and class II types were available, the types were taken from metadata supplied by the sample provider, not from assay-based typing. The prospective study material was composed of cDNA or gDNA derived from T cells, B-cell-depleted T cells, or PBMCs. A freely available public database, intended as a resource for researchers studying the immune response to SARS-CoV-2, is where the repertoires were released. Nearly every sample came with metadata listing a de-identified subject ID, COVID-19 status, age in years and sex.

What the work shows at the level of the full study, not this receptor alone: How much clinical and demographic metadata was included differed by source and by participant, and the metadata was provided uncurated.

TCRbeta CDR3 regions were amplified from genomic DNA using the immunoSEQ Assay, a bias-controlled multiplex PCR. The study's own analysis went as follows. Nucleated cell counts per sample were estimated from amplification of reference gene primers within the assay. To quantify the absolute abundance of each unique TCRbeta CDR3 rearrangement, sequence reads were collapsed and filtered. For each sample, productive Simpson clonality was calculated as the square root of Simpson's diversity index across productive rearrangements. The table was pulled from immuneACCESS by TCRdb, which kept in-frame rearrangements only. Such tables lose some clones; where checked, under half of the loss comes from unresolved V genes, and the rest has no known cause. For V, J and clone size, that table is used; D and trimming come from the DNA. The sample data list over 30,000 clones, and about nine tenths of these were observed just once. The ten largest account for roughly 0.99% of the sample.

Each collaborating institution followed its own protocols to collect whole blood in K2EDTA tubes. For TCRbeta analysis, collaborator samples were shipped as frozen whole blood, as isolated PBMCs, or as DNA extracted from either sample type. The V and J segments used are TRBV5-1 and TRBJ1-2; TRBD1 fits 9 bases in the junction. Sequences were obtained from peripheral blood. This sequence originates from a man in his 70s with active or convalescent COVID-19. The CDR3 region reads CASSQGQGRGYTF. The sequence in DNA is TGCGCCAGCAGCCAGGGACAGGGACGTGGCTACACCTTC.